This T cell receptor beta chain was documented in a study of control samples from healthy donors and cancer patients. Profiling relied on immunoSEQ multiplex PCR, and the TCRdb table lists in-frame clones only, not all of them. The sample yields roughly 80,000 clones, 85% to 90% seen once. Trimming took 2 bases from V and 7 from J; bases not matched to a gene: 8. The CDR3 extends over 15 amino acids. CDR1 SGHDT and CDR2 YYEEEE come from the germline V gene. This clonotype originated in an older woman with head and neck cancer. The V call is TRBV5-6, the J call TRBJ1-5, with 8 nucleotides matching TRBD1. The sample consisted of PBMCs. Here the CDR3 DNA reads TGTGCCAGCAGCTTTGACAGGGGATTCGGGCAGCCCCAGCATTTT. This sequence encodes CASSFDRGFGQPQHF.